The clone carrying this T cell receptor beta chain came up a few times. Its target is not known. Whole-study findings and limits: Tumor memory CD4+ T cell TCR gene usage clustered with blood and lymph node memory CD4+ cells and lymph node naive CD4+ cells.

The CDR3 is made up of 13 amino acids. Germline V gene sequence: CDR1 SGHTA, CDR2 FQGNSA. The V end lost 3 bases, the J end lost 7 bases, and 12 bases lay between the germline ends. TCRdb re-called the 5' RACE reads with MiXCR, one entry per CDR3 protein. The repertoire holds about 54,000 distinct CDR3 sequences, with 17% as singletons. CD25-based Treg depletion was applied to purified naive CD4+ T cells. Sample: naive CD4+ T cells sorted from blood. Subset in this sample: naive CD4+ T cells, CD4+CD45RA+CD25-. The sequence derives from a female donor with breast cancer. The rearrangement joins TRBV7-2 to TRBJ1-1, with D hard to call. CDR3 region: CASSFLPTGEAFF. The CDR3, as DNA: TGTGCCAGCAGCTTCTTACCCACCGGTGAAGCTTTCTTT.